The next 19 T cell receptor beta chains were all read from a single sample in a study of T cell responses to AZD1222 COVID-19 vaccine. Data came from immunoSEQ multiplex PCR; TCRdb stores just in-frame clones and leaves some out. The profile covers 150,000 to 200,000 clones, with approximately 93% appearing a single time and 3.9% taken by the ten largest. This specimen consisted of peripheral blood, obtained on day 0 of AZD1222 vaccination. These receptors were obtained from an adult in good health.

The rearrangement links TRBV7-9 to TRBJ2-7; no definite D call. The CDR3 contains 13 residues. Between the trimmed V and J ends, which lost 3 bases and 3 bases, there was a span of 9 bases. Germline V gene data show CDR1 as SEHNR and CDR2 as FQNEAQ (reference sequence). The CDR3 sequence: CASSFGQVYEQYF. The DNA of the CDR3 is TGTGCCAGCAGCTTTGGGCAAGTCTACGAGCAGTACTTC.

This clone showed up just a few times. CDR3 residues: CASSVRDRNTEAFF. CDR3 DNA: TGTGCCAGCAGTGTCCGGGACAGGAACACTGAAGCTTTCTTT. The chain couples TRBV27 to TRBJ1-1; 7 bases fit TRBD1. V lost 5 bases and J lost 1; bases outside the gene matches: 4. Germline lookup yields CDR1 MNHEY and CDR2 SMNVEV (reference sequence). The CDR3 extends over 14 amino acids.

CDR3: CASSRVTGVDGYTF. The DNA for the CDR3 is TGTGCCAGCAGCCGGGTGACAGGGGTTGATGGCTACACCTTC. This chain joins TRBV13 and TRBJ1-2, with 8 bases matching TRBD1. CDR3 length: 14 residues. J gave up 6 bases and V 5 bases, and 8 bases lay outside the gene matches. CDR1 and CDR2 (germline): PRHDT, FYEKMQ (reference sequence).

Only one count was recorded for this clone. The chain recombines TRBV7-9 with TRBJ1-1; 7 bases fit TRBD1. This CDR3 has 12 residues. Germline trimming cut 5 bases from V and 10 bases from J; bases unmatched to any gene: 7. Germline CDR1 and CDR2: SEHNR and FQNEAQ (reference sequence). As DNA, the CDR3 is TGTGCCAGCAGCCCAGGGGGTCAGGCAGCTTTCTTT. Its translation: CASSPGGQAAFF.

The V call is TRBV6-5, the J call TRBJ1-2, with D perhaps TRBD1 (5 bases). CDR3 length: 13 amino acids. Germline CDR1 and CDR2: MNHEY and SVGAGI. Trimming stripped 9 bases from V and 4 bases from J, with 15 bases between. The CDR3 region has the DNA TGTGCCAGTTGTCCAGGGAAGAGCTATGGCTACACCTTC. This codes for CASCPGKSYGYTF.

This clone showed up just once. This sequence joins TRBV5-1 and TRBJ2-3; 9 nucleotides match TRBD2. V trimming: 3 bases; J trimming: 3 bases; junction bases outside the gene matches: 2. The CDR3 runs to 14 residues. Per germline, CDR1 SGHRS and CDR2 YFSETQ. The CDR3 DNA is TGCGCCAGCAGCTGGGCGGGGGGGACAGATACGCAGTATTTT. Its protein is CASSWAGGTDTQYF.

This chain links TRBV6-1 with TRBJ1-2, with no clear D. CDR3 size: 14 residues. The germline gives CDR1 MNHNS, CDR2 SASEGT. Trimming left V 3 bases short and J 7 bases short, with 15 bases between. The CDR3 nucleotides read TGTGCCAGCAGTGATCCGGCCAGGTCAGGTGGCTACACCTTC. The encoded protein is CASSDPARSGGYTF.

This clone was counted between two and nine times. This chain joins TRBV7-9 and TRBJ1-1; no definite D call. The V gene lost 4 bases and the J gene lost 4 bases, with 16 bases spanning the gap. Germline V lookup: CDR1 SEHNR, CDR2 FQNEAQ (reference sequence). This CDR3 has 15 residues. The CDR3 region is CASSWAGLLGTEAFF. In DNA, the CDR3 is TGTGCCAGCAGCTGGGCGGGGTTATTGGGCACTGAAGCTTTCTTT.

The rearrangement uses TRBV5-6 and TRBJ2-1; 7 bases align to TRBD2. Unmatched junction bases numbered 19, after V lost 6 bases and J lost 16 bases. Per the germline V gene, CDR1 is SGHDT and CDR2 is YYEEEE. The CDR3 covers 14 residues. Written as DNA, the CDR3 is TGTGCCAGCACCCTCAGTCTAGCGGCTTCTATCTACTTCTTC. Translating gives CASTLSLAASIYFF.

The CDR3 DNA sequence: TGTGCCAGCAGCTTGCGGGGACAGCCTAGAAACAATCAGCCCCAGCATTTT. Translation gives CASSLRGQPRNNQPQHF. The chain employs TRBV27 and TRBJ1-5, with TRBD1 matching 7 bases. Germline CDR1 MNHEY, CDR2 SMNVEV (reference sequence). CDR3 length equals 17 residues. Trimming removed 6 bases from V and 3 bases from J; junction bases left unmatched: 14.

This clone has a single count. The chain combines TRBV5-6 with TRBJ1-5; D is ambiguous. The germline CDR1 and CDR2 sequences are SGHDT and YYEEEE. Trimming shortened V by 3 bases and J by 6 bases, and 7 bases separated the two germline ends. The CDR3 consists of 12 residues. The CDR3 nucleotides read TGTGCCAGCAGCTCTTTTAGTCAGCCCCAGCATTTT. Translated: CASSSFSQPQHF.

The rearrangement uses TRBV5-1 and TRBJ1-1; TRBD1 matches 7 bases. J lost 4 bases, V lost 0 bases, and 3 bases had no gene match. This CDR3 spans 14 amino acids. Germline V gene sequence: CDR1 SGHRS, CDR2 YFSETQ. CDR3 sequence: CASSLARQGTEAFF. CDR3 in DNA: TGCGCCAGCAGCTTGGCCCGACAGGGCACTGAAGCTTTCTTT.

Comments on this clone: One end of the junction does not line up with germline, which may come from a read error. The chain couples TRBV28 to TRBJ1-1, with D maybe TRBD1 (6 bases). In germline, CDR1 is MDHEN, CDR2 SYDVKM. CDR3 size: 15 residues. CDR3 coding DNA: TGTGCCAGCAGTCCCTCGGGGGCCTTGAACGCTGAAGCTTTCTTT. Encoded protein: CASSPSGALNAEAFF.

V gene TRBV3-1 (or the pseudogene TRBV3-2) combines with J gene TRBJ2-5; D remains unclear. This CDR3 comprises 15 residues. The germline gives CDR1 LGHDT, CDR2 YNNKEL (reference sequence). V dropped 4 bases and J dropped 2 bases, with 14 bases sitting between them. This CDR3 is CASSRRDDIQETQYF. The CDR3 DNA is TGTGCCAGCAGCCGAAGGGATGACATTCAAGAGACCCAGTACTTC.

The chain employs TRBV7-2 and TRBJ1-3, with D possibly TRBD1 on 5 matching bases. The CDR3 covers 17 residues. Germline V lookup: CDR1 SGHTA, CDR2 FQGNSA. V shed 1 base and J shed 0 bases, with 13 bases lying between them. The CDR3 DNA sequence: TGTGCCAGCAGCTTAGAACCGGGGCGGTTCTCTGGAAACACCATATATTTT. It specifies CASSLEPGRFSGNTIYF.

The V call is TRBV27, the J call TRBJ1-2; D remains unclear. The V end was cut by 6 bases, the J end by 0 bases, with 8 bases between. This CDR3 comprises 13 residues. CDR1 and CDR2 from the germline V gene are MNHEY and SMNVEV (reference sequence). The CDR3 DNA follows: TGTGCCAGCAGCAACGAAGCTAACTATGGCTACACCTTC. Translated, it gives CASSNEANYGYTF.

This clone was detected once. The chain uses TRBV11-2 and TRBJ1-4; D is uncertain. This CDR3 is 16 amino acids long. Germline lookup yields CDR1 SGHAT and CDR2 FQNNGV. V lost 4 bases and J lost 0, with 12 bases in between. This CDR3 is CASSSRGRATNEKLFF. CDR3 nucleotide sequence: TGTGCCAGCAGCTCACGGGGTAGGGCAACTAATGAAAAACTGTTTTTT.

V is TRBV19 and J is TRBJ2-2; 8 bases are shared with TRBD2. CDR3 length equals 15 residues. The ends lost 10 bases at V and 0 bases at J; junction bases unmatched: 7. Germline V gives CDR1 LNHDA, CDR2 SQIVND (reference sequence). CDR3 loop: CATPRREANTGELFF. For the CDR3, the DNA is TGTGCCACTCCCCGGCGGGAGGCGAACACCGGGGAGCTGTTTTTT.

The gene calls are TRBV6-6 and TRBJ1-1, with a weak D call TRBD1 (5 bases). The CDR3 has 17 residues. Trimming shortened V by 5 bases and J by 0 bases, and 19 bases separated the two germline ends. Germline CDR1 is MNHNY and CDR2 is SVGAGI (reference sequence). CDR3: CASSQTAITLMNTEAFF. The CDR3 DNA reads TGTGCCAGCAGTCAGACAGCTATCACTCTCATGAACACTGAAGCTTTCTTT.